The clone carrying this T cell receptor beta chain appeared once. The CDR3 runs 15 residues. Germline V CDR1 and CDR2: MNHEY, SVGAGI. V was trimmed by 5 bases and J by 4 bases, leaving 17 bases between them. This specimen belongs to a study of blood T cell repertoires in COVID-19. Profiling relied on immunoSEQ multiplex PCR, and the TCRdb table lists in-frame clones only, not all of them. The sample comprises fewer than 500,000 clones, roughly nine tenths of which are singletons, and about 0.65% rests with the top ten. Assignments of participants to cohorts depended upon their own reported clinical history.

This sequence was found in a woman in her late teens or twenties who had recovered from COVID-19. This chain uses TRBV6-5 with TRBJ1-2, with D possibly TRBD1 on 6 matching bases. Specimen: PBMCs or T cells enriched from blood (not recorded which). The CDR3 bases are TGTGCCAGCAGTCCGCGGACAGCCACAACCTATGGCTACACCTTC. Its protein is CASSPRTATTYGYTF.